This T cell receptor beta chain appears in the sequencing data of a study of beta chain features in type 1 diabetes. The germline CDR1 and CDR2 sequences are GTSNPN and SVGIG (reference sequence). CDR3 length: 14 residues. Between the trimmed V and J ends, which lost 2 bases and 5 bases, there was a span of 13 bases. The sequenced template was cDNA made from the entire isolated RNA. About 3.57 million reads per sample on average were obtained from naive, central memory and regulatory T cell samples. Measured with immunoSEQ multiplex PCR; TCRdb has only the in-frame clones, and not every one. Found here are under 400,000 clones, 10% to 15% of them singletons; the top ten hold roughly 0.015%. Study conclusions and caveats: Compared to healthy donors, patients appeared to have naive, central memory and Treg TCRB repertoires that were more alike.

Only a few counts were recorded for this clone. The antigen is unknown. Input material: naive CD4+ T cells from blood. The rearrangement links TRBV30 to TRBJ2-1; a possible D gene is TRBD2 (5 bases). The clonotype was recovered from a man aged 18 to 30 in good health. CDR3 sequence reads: CAWSRNSANNEQFF. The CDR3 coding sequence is TGTGCCTGGAGTAGGAATAGCGCCAACAATGAGCAGTTCTTC.